The sequence of this TCR beta chain was determined in a study of cytomegalovirus exposure and HLA in healthy donors. Turning to the study itself: The same platform as the 650 to 700 first-cohort repertoires was used for the 100 to 150 validation repertoires, a later analysis reported.

Only in-frame clones appear in the TCRdb table, and some are missing; sequencing was by immunoSEQ multiplex PCR. The sample contains about 250,000 clones, about 90% of which appear only once. The study, taken as a whole, reports: Most sequenced TCRs were rare (though some public TCRs occurred in many donors). In vitro experiments confirmed that three CMV-associated chains were specific for CMV antigens.

This CDR3 is 14 amino acids long. The V gene's germline CDR1 is KGHSH and CDR2 LQKENI. The V segment lost 1 base and the J segment 0 bases; nucleotides outside the gene matches: 0. Turning to this clone: Its target is not known.

Sequences were obtained from PBMCs. This TCR was recovered from a man aged 18 to 29 in good health and CMV-seropositive. The chain has TRBV18 and TRBJ2-7; TRBD1 matches 7 bases. CDR3 coding DNA: TGTGCCAGCTCACCACGACAGGGCTCCTACGAGCAGTACTTC. It yields the protein CASSPRQGSYEQYF.